Following are 28 T cell receptor beta chains from one sample sequenced in a study of blood T cell repertoires in COVID-19. Repertoires were generated with immunoSEQ multiplex PCR, while TCRdb's copy carries only in-frame clones and drops some. The sample shows about 190,000 clones, approximately 90% of them seen only once. Material: peripheral blood. Source of these receptors: a man younger than 40 with acute or convalescent COVID-19.

The chain uses TRBV5-4 and TRBJ1-2, with 9 nucleotides matching TRBD1. Trimming removed 2 bases from V and 5 bases from J; junction bases left unmatched: 4. This CDR3 has 14 residues. From germline, CDR1 is SGHNT and CDR2 YYREEE (reference sequence). The CDR3 DNA reads as TGTGCCAGCAGCTTCACCGGGACAGGGTATGGCTACACCTTC. As protein: CASSFTGTGYGYTF.

V usage is TRBV12-3 or TRBV12-4 and J usage is TRBJ2-1, with D unresolved. Trimming removed 6 bases from V and 9 bases from J, with 12 bases in between. CDR3 length equals 12 residues. This chain's CDR3 is CASSQDLFEQFF. The CDR3 DNA reads as TGTGCCAGCAGCCAGGATCTATTTGAGCAGTTCTTC.

This clone was seen a single time. The rearrangement joins TRBV9 to TRBJ1-4; 7 bases fit TRBD1. The CDR3 has 15 residues. Germline loops: CDR1 SGDLS, CDR2 YYNGEE. Unmatched junction bases numbered 7, after V lost 4 bases and J lost 4 bases. Here the CDR3 reads CASSKEGGINEKLFF. CDR3 nucleotides: TGTGCCAGCAGCAAAGAAGGGGGCATTAATGAAAAACTGTTTTTT.

The genes are TRBV28 and TRBJ2-5; D is perhaps TRBD2 (5 bases). The CDR3 has 16 amino acids. V was clipped by 6 bases and J by 2 bases, with 19 bases between them. Germline loops: CDR1 MDHEN, CDR2 SYDVKM. CDR3 amino acids: CASSLRPQEGQETQYF. CDR3 nucleotides: TGTGCCAGCAGCCTGCGGCCTCAAGAGGGTCAAGAGACCCAGTACTTC.

The chain recombines TRBV25-1 with TRBJ1-3; 10 bases are shared with TRBD1. The V and J ends lost 2 bases and 8 bases, in that order; junction bases with no gene match: 9. This CDR3 contains 16 residues. The germline CDR1 and CDR2 sequences are MGHDK and SYGVNS. CDR3 sequence reads: CASSEAGTGVGDTIYF. In nucleotides, the CDR3 is TGTGCCAGCAGTGAAGCCGGGACAGGGGTGGGAGACACCATATATTTT.

The chain couples TRBV5-6 to TRBJ1-2; TRBD1 matches at 10 bases. Germline V gene sequence: CDR1 SGHDT, CDR2 YYEEEE. This CDR3 spans 18 amino acids. J was trimmed by 3 bases and V by 0 bases; bases with no gene match: 11. CDR3 DNA: TGTGCCAGCAGCTTGGATCTGACAGGGGGCGGGAGTTACTATGGCTACACCTTC. Residues: CASSLDLTGGGSYYGYTF.

The rearrangement joins TRBV3-1 (or the pseudogene TRBV3-2) to TRBJ2-7; D is unclear. The germline V gene encodes CDR1 LGHDT and CDR2 YNNKEL (reference sequence). Trimming left V 3 bases short and J 2 bases short, with 11 bases between. This CDR3 has 14 amino acids. CDR3 amino acids: CASSQTLQTYEQYF. In nucleotides, the CDR3 is TGTGCCAGCAGCCAGACATTGCAAACCTACGAGCAGTACTTC.

The V call is TRBV18, the J call TRBJ2-5, with a tentative D call TRBD2 (6 bases). V shed 3 bases and J shed 4 bases, with 12 bases lying between them. This CDR3 has 14 residues. Germline V gives CDR1 KGHSH, CDR2 LQKENI. This CDR3 reads CASSPRTTGETQYF. CDR3 in DNA: TGTGCCAGCTCACCGAGGACTACTGGAGAGACCCAGTACTTC.

This chain links TRBV18 with TRBJ2-5, with a possible D match to TRBD1 (6 bases). V dropped 3 bases and J dropped 1 base, with 12 bases sitting between them. In germline, CDR1 is KGHSH, CDR2 LQKENI. The CDR3 loop spans 15 amino acids. The CDR3 nucleotides read TGTGCCAGCTCACCTCCAACAGGGCCCCAAGAGACCCAGTACTTC. It codes for CASSPPTGPQETQYF.

The rearrangement uses TRBV25-1 and TRBJ2-1; 8 positions match TRBD1. This CDR3 contains 16 residues. Germline loops: CDR1 MGHDK, CDR2 SYGVNS. Unmatched junction bases numbered 13, after V lost 8 bases and J lost 4 bases. DNA of the CDR3: TGTGCCAGCTCTAAGGGACAGGTGCTAACTTACAATGAGCAGTTCTTC. Its protein product is CASSKGQVLTYNEQFF.

J is TRBJ2-4 and V is TRBV21-1; TRBD2 reflects the table's D call only, with no check against the DNA. TRBV21-1 is described as a pseudogene. The CDR3 consists of 13 residues. In DNA form, the CDR3 reads TGTGCCACGAAAGGGGGGGTCCTTAACATTCAGTACTTC. The encoded protein is CATKGGVLNIQYF.

As concerns this clone: The junction and the germline gene differ at one end; a read error may be behind it. The chain has TRBV5-5 and TRBJ2-1; 9 bases match TRBD2. CDR3 length: 12 residues. Germline V gene data show CDR1 as SGHKS and CDR2 as YYEKEE (reference sequence). DNA of the CDR3: TGTGCCAGCAGCTTGGAGCGGGGGGCAGGGGTCTTC. Protein sequence: CASSLERGAGVF.

This clone has more than one count but fewer than ten. V gene TRBV19 combines with J gene TRBJ1-5; the match to TRBD1 covers 7 bases. The CDR3 consists of 13 residues. The trim removed 5 bases at V and 5 bases at J, leaving 3 bases unmatched. Germline values: CDR1 LNHDA, CDR2 SQIVND (reference sequence). Here the CDR3 reads CASSWQGDQPQHF. Here the CDR3 DNA reads TGTGCCAGTAGTTGGCAGGGGGATCAGCCCCAGCATTTT.

The chain's CDR3 is CASSGQGVSYEQYF. As DNA, the CDR3 is TGTGCCAGCAGCGGACAGGGAGTTTCCTACGAGCAGTACTTC. The chain employs TRBV28 and TRBJ2-7; TRBD1 aligns across 8 bases. Germline assignment: CDR1 MDHEN and CDR2 SYDVKM. The J segment lost 1 base and the V segment lost 6 bases, leaving 5 bases of the junction unmatched. CDR3 length: 14 amino acids.

This chain links TRBV27 with TRBJ1-3; no clear D gene. The CDR3 loop spans 16 amino acids. V was clipped by 2 bases and J by 4 bases, with 15 bases between them. Germline-derived CDR1 and CDR2 are MNHEY and SMNVEV (reference sequence). The CDR3 coding sequence is TGTGCCAGCAGTTTAAACCCCCCGGGGATAGGAAACACCATATATTTT. Protein: CASSLNPPGIGNTIYF.

The rearrangement links TRBV10-1 to TRBJ1-1; 8 bases align to TRBD1. The CDR3 extends over 15 amino acids. Germline V gene data show CDR1 as WNHNN and CDR2 as SYGVQD (reference sequence). The J segment lost 0 bases and the V segment lost 6 bases, leaving 6 bases of the junction unmatched. The CDR3 DNA follows: TGCGCCAGCAGGACAGGGGAGAAGATGAACACTGAAGCTTTCTTT. Its translation is CASRTGEKMNTEAFF.

The chain couples TRBV19 to TRBJ1-2; TRBD1 is a possible D gene (6 bases). The germline gives CDR1 LNHDA, CDR2 SQIVND (reference sequence). The germline V and J ends were trimmed by 1 base and 2 bases, with 17 bases remaining between them. This CDR3 region has 17 residues. CDR3 sequence (DNA): TGTGCCAGTAGTATAGCTAGAACAGGGTTCCGAAACTATGGCTACACCTTC. Translating it yields CASSIARTGFRNYGYTF. The variable domain in full, completed from reference TRBV19 and TRBJ1-2, reads DGGITQSPKYLFRKEGQNVTLSCEQNLNHDAMYWYRQDPGQGLRLIYYSQIVNDFQKGDIAEGYSVSREKKESFPLTVTSAQKNPTAFYLCASSIARTGFRNYGYTFGSGTRLTVV.

The chain recombines TRBV28 with TRBJ1-4; D not resolved. This CDR3 contains 16 residues. V shed 6 bases and J shed 0 bases, with 14 bases lying between them. Germline loops: CDR1 MDHEN, CDR2 SYDVKM. The CDR3 nucleotides read TGTGCCAGCAGCTCCCCTCGTCGAGCAACTAATGAAAAACTGTTTTTT. Its protein is CASSSPRRATNEKLFF.

The chain links TRBV6-5 to TRBJ2-5, with 9 bases aligning to TRBD2. This CDR3 has 13 amino acids. V gave up 6 bases and J gave up 5 bases; unmatched junction bases: 4. Germline loops: CDR1 MNHEY, CDR2 SVGAGI. The CDR3 sequence is CASSPGLAETQYF. For the CDR3, the DNA is TGTGCCAGCAGCCCCGGACTAGCGGAGACCCAGTACTTC.

The CDR3 coding sequence is TGCGCCAGCAGCCAAGTCGGAGGGACTGCGGCCTGGACTGAGCAGTTCTTC. Amino acid sequence: CASSQVGGTAAWTEQFF. This rearrangement joins TRBV4-1 to TRBJ2-1, with a weak D call TRBD2 (6 bases). There are 17 residues in the CDR3. The germline V gene has CDR1 MGHRA and CDR2 YSYEKL. Trimming shortened V by 1 base and J by 9 bases, and 22 bases separated the two germline ends.

This clone was recorded only once. This chain uses TRBV12-3 or TRBV12-4 with TRBJ2-7; D is ambiguous. This CDR3 is 11 amino acids long. Trimming pared 6 bases from V and 9 bases from J, leaving 12 bases between. CDR3 loop: CASSRTTRQYF. CDR3 coding DNA: TGTGCCAGCAGCCGAACTACGAGGCAGTACTTC.

V is TRBV6-2 or TRBV6-3 and J is TRBJ2-7, with 9 bases identical to TRBD1. Germline V gene lookup returns CDR1 MNHEY and CDR2 SVGEGT. The CDR3 spans 15 residues. V trimming: 4 bases; J trimming: 5 bases; junction bases outside the gene matches: 9. The CDR3 bases are TGTGCCAGCAGTTCTCTTAGGGACAGGGTAAACGAGCAGTACTTC. Amino acids: CASSSLRDRVNEQYF.

V usage is TRBV15 and J usage is TRBJ1-2, with D unclear. V was pared by 4 bases and J by 2 bases, with 8 bases between. The CDR3 extends over 13 amino acids. Germline CDR1 and CDR2: LNHNV and YYDKDF (reference sequence). In nucleotides, the CDR3 is TGTGCCACCAGCATCGGGATAAACTATGGCTACACCTTC. Translated, it gives CATSIGINYGYTF.

The chain recombines TRBV29-1 with TRBJ2-1, with a weak D call TRBD2 (5 bases). In germline, CDR1 is SQVTM, CDR2 ANQGSEA. The V end lost 4 bases, the J end lost 8 bases, and 15 bases lay between the germline ends. This CDR3 contains 13 residues. In DNA form, the CDR3 reads TGCAGCGTTGGCCCCGTGGTGGGAGATGAGCAGTTCTTC. Encoded protein: CSVGPVVGDEQFF.

The chain is built from TRBV29-1 and TRBJ2-3; 10 positions agree with TRBD1. Trimming at V came to 6 bases and at J to 4 bases, leaving 7 bases not matched to a gene. Germline values: CDR1 SQVTM, CDR2 ANQGSEA. This CDR3 is built from 14 residues. The DNA for the CDR3 is TGCAGCGTAGGGACAGGGGTACCGTCAGATACGCAGTATTTT. It yields the protein CSVGTGVPSDTQYF.

This chain joins TRBV5-1 and TRBJ1-2, with D unresolved. CDR3 length: 15 residues. V lost 0 bases, J lost 4 bases, and 13 bases lay in between. Germline V gene data show CDR1 as SGHRS and CDR2 as YFSETQ. Here the CDR3 reads CASSLERSGSYGYTF. CDR3 nucleotides: TGCGCCAGCAGCTTGGAGAGGAGCGGGAGCTATGGCTACACCTTC.

The chain joins TRBV24-1 to TRBJ1-3; 8 positions agree with TRBD1. V shed 2 bases, J shed 7 bases, and the junction held 3 bases outside the gene matches. CDR1 is KGHDR, CDR2 SFDVKD, per germline. The CDR3 loop spans 14 amino acids. The CDR3 coding sequence is TGTGCCACCAGTGATTCCGACAGGGGCAACACCATATATTTT. Its translation is CATSDSDRGNTIYF.

V usage is TRBV3-1 (or the pseudogene TRBV3-2) and J usage is TRBJ1-2; 7 bases fit TRBD1. V shed 4 bases, J shed 6 bases, and the junction held 8 bases outside the gene matches. The CDR3 sequence is 14 residues long. Germline CDR1 and CDR2: LGHDT and YNNKEL (reference sequence). This chain's CDR3 is CASSLGTANDGYTF. The CDR3 DNA follows: TGTGCCAGCAGCCTGGGGACAGCCAACGATGGCTACACCTTC.